Below, 2 T cell receptor beta chains from the same sample are listed, as sequenced in a study. MiXCR was run by TCRdb on the RT-PCR reads, yielding one entry per CDR3 protein. The top ten clones hold about 3.9% of a sample with more than 550,000 distinct CDR3 sequences, 14% of them seen once. Sequences were obtained from memory CD4+ T cells from blood. The receptors were gathered from a female donor in good health, serving as a healthy control.

J is TRBJ1-3 and V is TRBV3-1; no clear D gene. Trimming removed 5 bases at V and 0 bases at J, with 8 bases between. CDR3 length: 14 amino acids. Per germline, CDR1 LGHDT and CDR2 YNNKEL (reference sequence). CDR3 in DNA: TGTGCCAGCAGCGAACTCGCCTCTGGAAACACCATATATTTT. It codes for CASSELASGNTIYF.

This clonotype was detected a few times. The chain carries TRBV2 and TRBJ2-2; 7 positions match TRBD2. The V and J ends lost 8 bases and 3 bases, in that order; junction bases with no gene match: 0. The CDR3 contains 12 residues. CDR1 is SNHLY and CDR2 is FYNNEI in the germline V gene. CDR3 sequence (DNA): TGTGCCAGCCGGGGGGACACCGGGGAGCTGTTTTTT. It codes for CASRGDTGELFF.